This TCR beta chain was sequenced in a study of Tregs in tolerant kidney transplant recipients. Clones were sequenced by immunoSEQ multiplex PCR, and TCRdb holds only the in-frame ones, with some missing. This sample contains about 23,000 clones. The nonmyeloablative bone marrow transplants came from related graft donors, with transient mixed chimerism. General study points: Tregs expanded with activated donor B cells seemed most donor-specific.

Remarks on this clone: Its specificity is unknown. An end of the junction does not agree with germline; a read error may underlie this. The CDR3 goes on 3 residues after the read ends, and that part is filled in from the germline J gene.

Germline V CDR1 and CDR2: SGHTA, FQGNSA. The CDR3 is made up of 14 amino acids. The TCR comes from a human patient who received a combined kidney and bone marrow transplant. Some T cells here may be from the graft donor. The gene calls are TRBV7-2 and TRBJ2-7; D might be TRBD1 (5 bases). Sample: CD4+ T cells from blood (PBMCs), taken 6 months after the transplant. CDR3 sequence: CVSSPRQISYEQYF. CDR3 bases read: TGTGTCAGCAGCCCTAGACAGATCTCCTACGAG.